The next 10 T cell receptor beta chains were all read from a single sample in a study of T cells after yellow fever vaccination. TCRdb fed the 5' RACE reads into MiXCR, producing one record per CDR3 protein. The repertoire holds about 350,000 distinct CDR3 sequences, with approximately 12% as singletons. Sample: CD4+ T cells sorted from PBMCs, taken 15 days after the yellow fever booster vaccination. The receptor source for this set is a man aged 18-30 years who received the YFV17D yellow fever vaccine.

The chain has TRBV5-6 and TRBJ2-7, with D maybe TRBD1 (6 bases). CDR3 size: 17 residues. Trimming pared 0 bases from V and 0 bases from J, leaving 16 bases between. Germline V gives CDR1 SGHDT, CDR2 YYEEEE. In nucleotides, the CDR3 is TGTGCCAGCAGCTTGGGGGCAGGGACACTGAGCTCCTACGAGCAGTACGTC. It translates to CASSLGAGTLSSYEQYV.

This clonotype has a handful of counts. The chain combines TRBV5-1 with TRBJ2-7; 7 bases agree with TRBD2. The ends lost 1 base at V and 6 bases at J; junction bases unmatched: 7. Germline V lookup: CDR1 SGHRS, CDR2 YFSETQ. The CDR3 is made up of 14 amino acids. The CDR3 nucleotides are TGCGCCAGCAGCTTGCCGGGGAGGGGAAGCGAGCAGTACTTC. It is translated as CASSLPGRGSEQYF.

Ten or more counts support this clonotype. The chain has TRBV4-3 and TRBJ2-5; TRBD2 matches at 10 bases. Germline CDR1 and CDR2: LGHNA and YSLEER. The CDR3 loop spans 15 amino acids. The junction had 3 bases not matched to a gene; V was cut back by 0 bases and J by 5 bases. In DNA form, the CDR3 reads TGCGCCAGCAGCCAAGAACTAGCGGGAATCGAGACCCAGTACTTC. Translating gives CASSQELAGIETQYF.

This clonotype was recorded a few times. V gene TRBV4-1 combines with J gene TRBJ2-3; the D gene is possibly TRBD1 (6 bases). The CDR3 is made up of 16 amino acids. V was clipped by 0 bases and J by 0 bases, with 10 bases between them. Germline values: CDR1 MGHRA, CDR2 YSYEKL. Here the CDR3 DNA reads TGCGCCAGCAGCCAAGAATCCAGGGGAAGCACAGATACGCAGTATTTT. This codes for CASSQESRGSTDTQYF.

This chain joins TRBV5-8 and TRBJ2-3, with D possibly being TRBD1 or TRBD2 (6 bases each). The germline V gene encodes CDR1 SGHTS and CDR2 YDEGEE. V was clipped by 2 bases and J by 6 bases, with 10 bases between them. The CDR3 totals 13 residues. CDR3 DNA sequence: TGTGCCAGCAGCTTCCGGAGGGGGGATACGCAGTATTTT. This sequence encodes CASSFRRGDTQYF.

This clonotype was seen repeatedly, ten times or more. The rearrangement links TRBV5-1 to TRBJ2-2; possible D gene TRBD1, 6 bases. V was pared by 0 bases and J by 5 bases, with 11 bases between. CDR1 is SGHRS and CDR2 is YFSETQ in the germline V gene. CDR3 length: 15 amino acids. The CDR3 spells CASSLEAGATGELFF. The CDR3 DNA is TGCGCCAGCAGCTTGGAGGCAGGGGCGACCGGGGAGCTGTTTTTT.

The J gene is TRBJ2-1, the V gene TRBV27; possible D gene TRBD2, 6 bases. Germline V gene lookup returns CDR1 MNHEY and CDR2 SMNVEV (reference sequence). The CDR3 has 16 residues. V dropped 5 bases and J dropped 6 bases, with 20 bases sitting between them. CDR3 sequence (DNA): TGTGCCAGCAGTCCAGCACCGGGACTCCATCCCAATGAGCAGTTCTTC. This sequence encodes CASSPAPGLHPNEQFF.

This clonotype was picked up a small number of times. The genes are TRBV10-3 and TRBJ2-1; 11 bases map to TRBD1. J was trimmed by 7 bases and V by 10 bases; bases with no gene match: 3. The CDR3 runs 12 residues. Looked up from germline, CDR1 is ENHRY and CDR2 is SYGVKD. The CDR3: CASRDRGNEQFF. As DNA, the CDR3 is TGTGCCAGCCGGGACAGGGGGAATGAGCAGTTCTTC.

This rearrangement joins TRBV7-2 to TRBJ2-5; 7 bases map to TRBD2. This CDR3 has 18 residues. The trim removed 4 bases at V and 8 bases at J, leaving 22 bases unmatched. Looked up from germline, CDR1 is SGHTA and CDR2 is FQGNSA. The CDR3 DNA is TGTGCCAGCAGCTATGACACGGTTGGGACTACCCTTGCTGGCACCCAGTACTTC. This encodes CASSYDTVGTTLAGTQYF.

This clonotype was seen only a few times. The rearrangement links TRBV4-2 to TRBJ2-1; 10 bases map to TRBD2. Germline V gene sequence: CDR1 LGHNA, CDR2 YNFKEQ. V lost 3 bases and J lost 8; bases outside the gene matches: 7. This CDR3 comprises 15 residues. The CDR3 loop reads CASSQTGTSDYEQFF. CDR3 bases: TGTGCCAGCAGCCAGACCGGGACTAGCGACTATGAGCAGTTCTTC.